The next 29 T cell receptor beta chains were all read from a single sample in a study of blood T cell repertoires in COVID-19. Repertoires were generated with immunoSEQ multiplex PCR, while TCRdb's copy carries only in-frame clones and drops some. The sample consists of approximately 270,000 clones, about four fifths of them appearing once. The material sequenced was peripheral blood. All receptors derive from a person aged 65 to 85 with COVID-19, enrolled during active disease.

This chain joins TRBV19 and TRBJ2-2, with D maybe TRBD2 (6 bases). CDR3 length equals 15 residues. With 10 bases removed from V and 2 bases from J, the gap between germline ends came to 17 bases. CDR1 is LNHDA and CDR2 is SQIVND in the germline V gene (reference sequence). CDR3 sequence: CATSRWGVNTGELFF. In DNA, the CDR3 is TGTGCCACAAGCCGGTGGGGGGTTAACACCGGGGAGCTGTTTTTT.

The V gene is TRBV28, the J gene TRBJ1-1, with D possibly matching TRBD1 (5 bases). The V gene lost 10 bases and the J gene lost 7 bases, with 25 bases spanning the gap. The CDR3 contains 15 residues. Germline V gene sequence: CDR1 MDHEN, CDR2 SYDVKM. In DNA, the CDR3 is TGTGCCACCACAATGGGGCAAAGGGCGACCCTTGAAGCTTTCTTT. Protein product: CATTMGQRATLEAFF.

V gene TRBV2 combines with J gene TRBJ2-7; 9 bases are a match to TRBD1. The CDR3 extends over 12 amino acids. V dropped 6 bases and J dropped 4; count of bases not matched to a gene: 1. CDR1 and CDR2 from the germline V gene are SNHLY and FYNNEI. CDR3: CASRDRGYEQYF. CDR3 bases: TGTGCCAGCAGGGACAGGGGATACGAGCAGTACTTC. The full variable domain, rest sourced from reference TRBV2 and TRBJ2-7, is EPEVTQTPSHQVTQMGQEVILRCVPISNHLYFYWYRQILGQKVEFLVSFYNNEISEKSEIFDDQFSVERPDGSNFTLKIRSTKLEDSAMYFCASRDRGYEQYFGPGTRLTVT.

The chain combines TRBV2 with TRBJ2-3, with D possibly being TRBD1 (7 bases). The CDR3 consists of 14 residues. Trimming removed 11 bases from V and 1 base from J, with 16 bases in between. CDR1 SNHLY and CDR2 FYNNEI come from the germline V gene. The chain's CDR3 is CAGGGLEGTDTQYF. In DNA form, the CDR3 reads TGTGCCGGAGGGGGCCTGGAGGGCACAGATACGCAGTATTTT.

This clone came up once. The chain employs TRBV6-5 and TRBJ2-7; D gene unclear. This CDR3 has 11 amino acids. The V end was cut by 3 bases, the J end by 5 bases, with 5 bases between. The germline V gene encodes CDR1 MNHEY and CDR2 SVGAGI. The chain's CDR3 is CASSYRDEQYF. The DNA of the CDR3 is TGTGCCAGCAGTTATCGGGACGAGCAGTACTTC.

This clone was seen only once. V and J are TRBV5-1 and TRBJ2-7, with 9 bases fitting TRBD1. Per germline, CDR1 SGHRS and CDR2 YFSETQ. This CDR3 region has 16 residues. With 0 bases clipped from V and 4 bases from J, the junction kept 8 bases outside the gene matches. CDR3: CASSLEPGQGSYEQYF. The CDR3 DNA sequence: TGCGCCAGCAGCTTGGAACCTGGACAGGGGAGTTACGAGCAGTACTTC.

V and J are TRBV5-1 and TRBJ1-2, with 7 bases identical to TRBD1. V was clipped by 3 bases and J by 0 bases; unmatched bases: 11. Germline V gene lookup returns CDR1 SGHRS and CDR2 YFSETQ. This CDR3 is built from 17 residues. The CDR3 DNA sequence: TGCGCCAGCAGCTCGTGGGACAGCAAACCTACTAACTATGGCTACACCTTC. It encodes CASSSWDSKPTNYGYTF.

This rearrangement joins TRBV6-5 to TRBJ1-5, with TRBD1 matching over 8 bases. The CDR3 consists of 14 residues. Looked up from germline, CDR1 is MNHEY and CDR2 is SVGAGI. V gave up 6 bases and J gave up 7 bases; unmatched junction bases: 8. For the CDR3, the DNA is TGTGCCAGCAGGCGAACAGGGGGACGGCAGCCCCAGCATTTT. Amino acid sequence: CASRRTGGRQPQHF.

The chain couples TRBV6-5 to TRBJ1-6, with D possibly matching TRBD1 (6 bases). Germline V gene sequence: CDR1 MNHEY, CDR2 SVGAGI. Trimming removed 8 bases from V and 10 bases from J, with 15 bases in between. The length of the CDR3 is 13 residues. CDR3 amino acids: CASGTRGNSPLHF. The DNA for the CDR3 is TGTGCCAGCGGGACAAGAGGAAACTCACCCCTCCACTTT.

This rearrangement joins TRBV11-2 to TRBJ1-3, with a tentative D call TRBD1 (5 bases). The CDR3 loop spans 15 amino acids. V lost 6 bases to trimming and J lost 0 bases, with 12 bases between them. The germline gives CDR1 SGHAT, CDR2 FQNNGV. The CDR3 bases are TGTGCCAGCAGAGCGGGGGGAAACTCTGGAAACACCATATATTTT. The encoded protein is CASRAGGNSGNTIYF. The entire variable domain, with the rest obtained from reference TRBV11-2 and TRBJ1-3, is as follows: EAGVAQSPRYKIIEKRQSVAFWCNPISGHATLYWYQQILGQGPKLLIQFQNNGVVDDSQLPKDRFSAERLKGVDSTLKIQPAKLEDSAVYLCASRAGGNSGNTIYFGEGSWLTVV.

The V and J genes are TRBV5-6 and TRBJ2-1; unclear D gene. The CDR3 is 14 residues long. Germline V lookup: CDR1 SGHDT, CDR2 YYEEEE. Trimming stripped 0 bases from V and 14 bases from J, with 18 bases between. The CDR3 coding sequence is TGTGCCAGCAGCTTGGTCGGTCATCCCCCGCTGGAGTTCTTC. It is translated as CASSLVGHPPLEFF.

The chain joins TRBV6-1 to TRBJ1-5, with 9 bases that match TRBD1. The J segment lost 4 bases and the V segment lost 0 bases, leaving 4 bases of the junction unmatched. Germline CDR1 MNHNS, CDR2 SASEGT. This CDR3 comprises 16 residues. CDR3: CASSEAVGQGNQPQHF. The CDR3 coding sequence is TGTGCCAGCAGTGAAGCAGTGGGACAGGGAAATCAGCCCCAGCATTTT.

This clone was recorded only once. The chain has TRBV5-6 and TRBJ1-5; the match to TRBD1 covers 9 bases. Germline trimming cut 3 bases from V and 7 bases from J; bases unmatched to any gene: 8. Germline loops: CDR1 SGHDT, CDR2 YYEEEE. The CDR3 runs to 15 residues. Written as DNA, the CDR3 is TGTGCCAGCAGCTCGGGACAGGGTAATAGGCAGCCCCAGCATTTT. Its protein is CASSSGQGNRQPQHF.

The chain uses TRBV18 and TRBJ1-4, with TRBD1 matching over 7 bases. With 1 base clipped from V and 12 bases from J, the junction kept 17 bases outside the gene matches. This CDR3 has 17 residues. The germline CDR1 and CDR2 sequences are KGHSH and LQKENI. The CDR3: CASSPRPSGQRPEELFF. The CDR3 coding sequence is TGTGCCAGCTCACCACGGCCGTCGGGACAGCGACCCGAGGAACTGTTTTTT.

The chain combines TRBV5-1 with TRBJ2-3, with 8 positions matching TRBD2. The germline CDR1 and CDR2 sequences are SGHRS and YFSETQ. The CDR3 length is 14 residues. V shed 3 bases and J 3 bases; nucleotides not matched to a gene: 3. The CDR3 reads CASSWSGGTDTQYF. In DNA form, the CDR3 reads TGCGCCAGCAGCTGGAGCGGGGGAACAGATACGCAGTATTTT.

V and J are TRBV6-2 or TRBV6-3 and TRBJ1-2; D not certain. CDR3 length: 17 amino acids. Trimming removed 6 bases from V and 4 bases from J, with 24 bases in between. The germline gives CDR1 MNHEY, CDR2 SVGEGT. This CDR3 is CASSRALGPGKRYGYTF. The DNA for the CDR3 is TGTGCCAGCAGCCGGGCCCTAGGACCGGGGAAGCGCTATGGCTACACCTTC.

This chain connects TRBV24-1 to TRBJ2-5, with 9 bases matching TRBD1. V shed 9 bases, J shed 4 bases, and the junction held 11 bases outside the gene matches. This CDR3 has 15 amino acids. The germline gives CDR1 KGHDR, CDR2 SFDVKD. The CDR3 nucleotides are TGTGCCACCTCGCAGGGACAGGGAAATTCAGAGACCCAGTACTTC. The encoded protein is CATSQGQGNSETQYF.

Only one count was recorded for this clone. The chain couples TRBV28 to TRBJ1-4; TRBD1 agrees at 9 bases. This CDR3 comprises 16 residues. Germline V gives CDR1 MDHEN, CDR2 SYDVKM. J was trimmed by 3 bases and V by 6 bases; bases with no gene match: 8. The CDR3 spells CASRIQGAGSNEKLFF. CDR3 nucleotides: TGTGCCAGCAGGATACAGGGGGCCGGTTCTAATGAAAAACTGTTTTTT.

The chain uses TRBV14 and TRBJ2-1; 8 nucleotides agree with TRBD1. CDR1 is SGHDN and CDR2 is FVKESK in the germline V gene. Trimming took 0 bases from V and 2 from J; bases not matched to a gene: 6. The CDR3 is 17 amino acids. CDR3 nucleotide sequence: TGTGCCAGCAGCCAAGAGGACAGGGTTATAGCCTACAATGAGCAGTTCTTC. It codes for CASSQEDRVIAYNEQFF.

The sample holds many counts of this clone. The chain employs TRBV5-6 and TRBJ1-2; TRBD1 is a possible D gene (5 bases). Germline CDR1 and CDR2: SGHDT and YYEEEE. Trimming removed 1 base at V and 8 bases at J, with 21 bases between. The CDR3 is 16 residues long. CDR3 bases: TGTGCCAGCAGCTTGTGGCAGGGCGGGGAGACATTGGGCTACACCTTC. Its translation is CASSLWQGGETLGYTF.

This chain uses TRBV4-1 with TRBJ2-1; 10 bases align to TRBD2. Germline CDR1 is MGHRA and CDR2 is YSYEKL. CDR3 length: 19 amino acids. The ends lost 4 bases at V and 4 bases at J; junction bases unmatched: 16. The CDR3 protein is CASSPPIAGGLIPYNEQFF. In DNA form, the CDR3 reads TGCGCCAGCAGCCCCCCAATAGCGGGGGGCTTAATTCCTTACAATGAGCAGTTCTTC.

This clone was observed at least ten times. V and J are TRBV24-1 and TRBJ2-1; D uncertain. Germline-derived CDR1 and CDR2 are KGHDR and SFDVKD. The V end lost 0 bases, the J end lost 8 bases, and 10 bases lay between the germline ends. This CDR3 region has 14 residues. CDR3 region: CATSDLSGRDEQFF. The CDR3 DNA is TGTGCCACCAGTGATTTGTCGGGTCGAGATGAGCAGTTCTTC.

This clone came up once. This chain connects TRBV18 to TRBJ1-1; D is ambiguous. Germline V CDR1 and CDR2: KGHSH, LQKENI. With 4 bases removed from V and 2 bases from J, the gap between germline ends came to 8 bases. There are 13 residues in the CDR3. The CDR3 bases are TGTGCCAGCTCACAGTACAGAAACACTGAAGCTTTCTTT. This translates into CASSQYRNTEAFF.

This rearrangement joins TRBV20-1 to TRBJ2-1; D might be TRBD2 (6 bases). Germline CDR1 DFQATT, CDR2 SNEGSKA (reference sequence). This CDR3 has 14 amino acids. Trimming took off 3 bases at V and 10 bases at J, with 19 bases between the two ends. The CDR3 DNA sequence: TGCAGTGCTAGTCTAGGGGACTTCCACAGGGAGCAGTTCTTC. Protein: CSASLGDFHREQFF.

The chain joins TRBV6-2 or TRBV6-3 to TRBJ1-5; 7 positions agree with TRBD1. V lost 6 bases and J lost 5; bases outside the gene matches: 10. CDR3 size: 15 residues. Germline lookup yields CDR1 MNHEY and CDR2 SVGEGT. CDR3 DNA: TGTGCCAGCAGCGCAGGGGGATTATCTTATCAGCCCCAGCATTTT. This sequence encodes CASSAGGLSYQPQHF.

The V gene is TRBV6-4, the J gene TRBJ1-4; maybe TRBD1 (5 bases). CDR1 is MRHNA and CDR2 is SNTAGT in the germline V gene. The CDR3 spans 16 residues. The V end lost 6 bases, the J end lost 8 bases, and 22 bases lay between the germline ends. The CDR3 nucleotides are TGTGCCAGCAGGCCTCCGGGGGAGGGCGATTGCGAAAAACTGTTTTTT. The encoded protein is CASRPPGEGDCEKLFF.

The chain links TRBV29-1 to TRBJ2-2, with 8 bases that match TRBD1. After removal of 0 bases from V and 5 bases from J, the junction contained 5 bases not matched to a gene. The CDR3 is made up of 15 amino acids. The germline gives CDR1 SQVTM, CDR2 ANQGSEA. CDR3 nucleotides: TGCAGCGTTGAAGACCGGACAGGGAGGACCGGGGAGCTGTTTTTT. Amino acid sequence: CSVEDRTGRTGELFF.

V usage is TRBV5-1 and J usage is TRBJ2-2, with a possible D match to TRBD1 (6 bases). Trimming stripped 1 base from V and 5 bases from J, with 15 bases between. Germline V gene lookup returns CDR1 SGHRS and CDR2 YFSETQ. CDR3 length: 16 amino acids. The chain's CDR3 is CASSLSQGLATGELFF. The CDR3 bases are TGCGCCAGCAGCTTGTCCCAGGGGTTGGCGACCGGGGAGCTGTTTTTT.

The chain carries TRBV25-1 and TRBJ2-5, with TRBD1 matching over 7 bases. This CDR3 region has 16 residues. Germline loops: CDR1 MGHDK, CDR2 SYGVNS. With V trimmed by 6 bases and J by 2 bases, 12 bases remained unmatched. The CDR3 DNA reads as TGTGCCAGCAGCTACAGGGCTCCGGGACAGCAAGAGACCCAGTACTTC. Translating it yields CASSYRAPGQQETQYF.